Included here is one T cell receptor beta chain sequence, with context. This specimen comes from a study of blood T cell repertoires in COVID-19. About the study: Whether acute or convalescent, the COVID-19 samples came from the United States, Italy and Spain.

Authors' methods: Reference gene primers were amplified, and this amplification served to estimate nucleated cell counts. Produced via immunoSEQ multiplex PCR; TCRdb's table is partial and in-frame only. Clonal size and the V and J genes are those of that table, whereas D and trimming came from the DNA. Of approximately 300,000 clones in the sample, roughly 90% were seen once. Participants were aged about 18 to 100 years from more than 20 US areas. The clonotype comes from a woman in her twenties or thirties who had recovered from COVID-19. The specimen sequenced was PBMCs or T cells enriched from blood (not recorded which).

The CDR3 DNA follows: TGTGCCAGCAGCCGAGCAGGTGAATATGAGCAGTTCTTC. The encoded protein is CASSRAGEYEQFF. The V and J genes are TRBV3-1 (or the pseudogene TRBV3-2) and TRBJ2-1; no clear D gene. Germline lookup yields CDR1 LGHDT and CDR2 YNNKEL (reference sequence). This CDR3 is 13 amino acids long. Trimming shortened V by 4 bases and J by 8 bases, and 12 bases separated the two germline ends.